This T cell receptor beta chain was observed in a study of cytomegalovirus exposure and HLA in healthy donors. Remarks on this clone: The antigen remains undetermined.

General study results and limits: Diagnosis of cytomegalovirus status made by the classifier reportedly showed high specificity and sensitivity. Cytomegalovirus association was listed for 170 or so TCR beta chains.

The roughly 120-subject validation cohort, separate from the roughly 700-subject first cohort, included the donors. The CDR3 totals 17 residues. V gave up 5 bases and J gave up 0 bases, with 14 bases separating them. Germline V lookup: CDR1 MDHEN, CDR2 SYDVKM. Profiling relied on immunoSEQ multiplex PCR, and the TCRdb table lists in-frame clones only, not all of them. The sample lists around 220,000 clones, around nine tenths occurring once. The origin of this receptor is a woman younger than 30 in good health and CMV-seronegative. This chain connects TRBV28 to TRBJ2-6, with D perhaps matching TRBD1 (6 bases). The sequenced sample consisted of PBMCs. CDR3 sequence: CASSTEDSSSGANVLTF. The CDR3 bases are TGTGCCAGCAGTACGGAGGACAGTTCCTCTGGGGCCAACGTCCTGACTTTC.